Sequencing of this T cell receptor beta chain was carried out in a study of monozygotic twins with inflammatory bowel disease. Study-wide results and caveats: On the inverse Simpson index, IBD patients scored lower for TCRbeta diversity than healthy co-twins.

After skipping T cell sorting, the authors isolated total RNA from whole blood. Comments on this clonotype: No antigen is known for it.

Added by template switching were UMIs that each held a 6-nucleotide sample barcode. From its re-call of the 5' RACE reads, TCRdb lists each CDR3 protein once, without DNA. This sample's clone table lists tens of thousands of distinct CDR3 sequences. The CDR3 extends over 14 amino acids. The germline V gene has CDR1 LNHDA and CDR2 SQIVND (reference sequence). The clonotype originates from a human donor with ulcerative colitis or Crohn's disease, or a healthy co-twin of an affected twin (not recorded which). Sequenced: blood. The chain employs TRBV19 and TRBJ1-2. The CDR3 here is CASNGVYRNYGYTF. Variable domain in full (rest from reference TRBV19 and TRBJ1-2): DGGITQSPKYLFRKEGQNVTLSCEQNLNHDAMYWYRQDPGQGLRLIYYSQIVNDFQKGDIAEGYSVSREKKESFPLTVTSAQKNPTAFYLCASNGVYRNYGYTFGSGTRLTVV.